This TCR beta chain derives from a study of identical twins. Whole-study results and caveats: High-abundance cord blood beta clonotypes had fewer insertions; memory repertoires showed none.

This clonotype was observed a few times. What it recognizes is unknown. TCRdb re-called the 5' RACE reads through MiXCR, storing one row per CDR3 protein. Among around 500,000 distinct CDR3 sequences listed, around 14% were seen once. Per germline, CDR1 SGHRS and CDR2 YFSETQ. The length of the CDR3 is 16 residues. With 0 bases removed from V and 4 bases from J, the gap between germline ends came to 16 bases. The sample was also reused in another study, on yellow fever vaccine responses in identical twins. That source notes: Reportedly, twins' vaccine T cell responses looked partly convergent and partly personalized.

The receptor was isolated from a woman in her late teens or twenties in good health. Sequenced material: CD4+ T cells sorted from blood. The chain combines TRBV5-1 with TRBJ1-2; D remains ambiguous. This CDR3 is CASSLGTRTTTYGYTF. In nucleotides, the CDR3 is TGCGCCAGCAGCTTGGGGACCCGCACGACTACCTATGGCTACACCTTC.